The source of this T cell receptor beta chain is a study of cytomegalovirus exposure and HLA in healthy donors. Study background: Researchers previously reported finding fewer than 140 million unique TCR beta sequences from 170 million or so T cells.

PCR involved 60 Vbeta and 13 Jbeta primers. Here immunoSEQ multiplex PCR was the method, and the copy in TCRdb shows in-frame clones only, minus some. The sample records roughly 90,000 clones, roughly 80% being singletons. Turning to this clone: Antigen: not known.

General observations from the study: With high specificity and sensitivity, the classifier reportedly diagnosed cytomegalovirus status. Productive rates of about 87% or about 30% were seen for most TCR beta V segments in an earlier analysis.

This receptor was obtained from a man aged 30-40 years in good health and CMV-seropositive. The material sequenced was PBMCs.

The CDR3 loop is CASRTGTDTYEQYF. CDR3 in DNA: TGTGCCAGTAGAACCGGGACAGATACCTACGAGCAGTACTTC. The chain joins TRBV19 to TRBJ2-5, with 7 bases aligning to TRBD1. Matching the DNA end better, TRBJ2-7 makes the J call doubtful. This CDR3 has 14 residues. Germline CDR1 is LNHDA and CDR2 is SQIVND (reference sequence).